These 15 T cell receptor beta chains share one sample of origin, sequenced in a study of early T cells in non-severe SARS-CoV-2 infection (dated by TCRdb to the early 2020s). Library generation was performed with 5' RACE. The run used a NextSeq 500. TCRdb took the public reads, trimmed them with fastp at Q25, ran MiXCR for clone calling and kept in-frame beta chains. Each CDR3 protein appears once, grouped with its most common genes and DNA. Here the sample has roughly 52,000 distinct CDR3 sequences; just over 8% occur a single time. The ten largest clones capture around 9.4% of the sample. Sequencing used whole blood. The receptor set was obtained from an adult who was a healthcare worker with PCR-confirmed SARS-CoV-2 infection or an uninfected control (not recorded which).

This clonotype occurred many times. This CDR3 is CATRGALNQPQHF. The CDR3 DNA is TGTGCCACCAGGGGGGCACTAAATCAGCCCCAGCATTTT. The chain uses TRBV27 and TRBJ1-5; 7 bases are a match to TRBD1. The ends lost 10 bases at V and 4 bases at J; junction bases unmatched: 7. Germline-derived CDR1 and CDR2 are MNHEY and SMNVEV (reference sequence). This CDR3 is 13 amino acids long.

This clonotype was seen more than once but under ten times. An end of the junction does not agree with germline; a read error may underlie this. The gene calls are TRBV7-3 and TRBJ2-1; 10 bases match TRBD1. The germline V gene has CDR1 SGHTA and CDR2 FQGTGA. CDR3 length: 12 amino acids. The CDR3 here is CASSSGTGAKVF. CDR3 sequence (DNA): TGTGCCAGCAGCTCCGGGACAGGGGCGAAGGTCTTC.

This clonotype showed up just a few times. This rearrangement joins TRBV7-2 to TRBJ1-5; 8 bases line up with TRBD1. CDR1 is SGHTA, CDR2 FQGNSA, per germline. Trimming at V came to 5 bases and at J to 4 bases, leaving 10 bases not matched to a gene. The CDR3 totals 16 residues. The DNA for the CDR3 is TGTGCCAGCAGCCACCGACAGGGGCGGGGGAATCAGCCCCAGCATTTT. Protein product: CASSHRQGRGNQPQHF.

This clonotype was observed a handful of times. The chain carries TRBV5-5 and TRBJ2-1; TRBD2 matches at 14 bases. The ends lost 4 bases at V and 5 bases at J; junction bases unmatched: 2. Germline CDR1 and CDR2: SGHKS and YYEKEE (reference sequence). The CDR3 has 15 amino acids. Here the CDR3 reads CASSRGLAGDNEQFF. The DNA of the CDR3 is TGTGCCAGCAGCCGGGGACTAGCGGGAGACAATGAGCAGTTCTTC.

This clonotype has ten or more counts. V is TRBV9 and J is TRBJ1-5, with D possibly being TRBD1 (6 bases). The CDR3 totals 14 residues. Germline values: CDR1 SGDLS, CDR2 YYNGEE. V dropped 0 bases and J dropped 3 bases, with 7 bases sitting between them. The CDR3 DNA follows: TGTGCCAGCAGCGTAGGGGGGGCCAATCAGCCCCAGCATTTT. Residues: CASSVGGANQPQHF.

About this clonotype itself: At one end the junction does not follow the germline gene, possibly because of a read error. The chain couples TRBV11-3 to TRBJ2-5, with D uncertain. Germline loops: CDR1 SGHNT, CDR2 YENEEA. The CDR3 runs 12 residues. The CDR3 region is CASTLNQETQYF. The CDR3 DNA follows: TGTGCCAGCACCTTAAACCAAGAGACCCAGTACTTC.

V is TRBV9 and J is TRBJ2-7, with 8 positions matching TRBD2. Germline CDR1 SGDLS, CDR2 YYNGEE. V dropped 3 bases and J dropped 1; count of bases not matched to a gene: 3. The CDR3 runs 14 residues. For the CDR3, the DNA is TGTGCCAGCAGCGGACTAGCGTATTCCTACGAGCAGTACTTC. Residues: CASSGLAYSYEQYF.

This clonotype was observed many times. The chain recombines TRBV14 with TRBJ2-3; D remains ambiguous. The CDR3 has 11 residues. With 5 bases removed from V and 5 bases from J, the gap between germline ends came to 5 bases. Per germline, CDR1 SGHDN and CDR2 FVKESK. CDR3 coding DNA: TGTGCCAGCAGCTCCGGAGATACGCAGTATTTT. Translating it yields CASSSGDTQYF.

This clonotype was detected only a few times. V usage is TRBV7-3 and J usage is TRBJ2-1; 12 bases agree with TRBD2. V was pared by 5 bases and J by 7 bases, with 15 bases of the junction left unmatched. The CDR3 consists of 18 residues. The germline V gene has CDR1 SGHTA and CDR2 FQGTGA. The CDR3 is CASSRIPPSGRALNEQFF. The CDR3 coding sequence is TGTGCCAGCAGCCGCATCCCGCCTAGCGGGAGGGCCCTTAATGAGCAGTTCTTC.

The CDR3 nucleotides read TGTGCCAGCAGCCGACAGGCGCGCGACCAAGAGACCCAGTACTTC. Encoded protein: CASSRQARDQETQYF. This chain uses TRBV7-2 with TRBJ2-5; D might be TRBD1 (6 bases). CDR1 is SGHTA, CDR2 FQGNSA, per germline. V gave up 5 bases and J gave up 0 bases, with 13 bases separating them. This CDR3 spans 15 amino acids.

The CDR3 loop reads CSVEGDRTYEQYF. CDR3 coding DNA: TGCAGCGTTGAGGGGGACAGAACCTACGAGCAGTACTTC. The rearrangement joins TRBV29-1 to TRBJ2-7; 7 bases align to TRBD1. Germline V gives CDR1 SQVTM, CDR2 ANQGSEA. The CDR3 has 13 amino acids. The V and J ends lost 3 bases and 2 bases, in that order; junction bases with no gene match: 4.

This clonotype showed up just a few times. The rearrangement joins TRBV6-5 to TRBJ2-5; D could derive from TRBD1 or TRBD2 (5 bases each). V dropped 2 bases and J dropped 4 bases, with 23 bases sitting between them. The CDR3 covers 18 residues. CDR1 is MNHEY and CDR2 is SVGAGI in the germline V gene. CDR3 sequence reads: CASSYGPPGPTPGETQYF. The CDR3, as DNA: TGTGCCAGCAGTTACGGTCCCCCGGGACCCACCCCGGGAGAGACCCAGTACTTC.

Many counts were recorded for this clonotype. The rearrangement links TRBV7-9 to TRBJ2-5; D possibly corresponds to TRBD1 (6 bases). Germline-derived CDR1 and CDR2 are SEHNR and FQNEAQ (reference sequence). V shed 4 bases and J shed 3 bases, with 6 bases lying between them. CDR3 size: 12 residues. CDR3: CASSYREETQYF. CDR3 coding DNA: TGTGCCAGCAGCTACAGGGAAGAGACCCAGTACTTC.

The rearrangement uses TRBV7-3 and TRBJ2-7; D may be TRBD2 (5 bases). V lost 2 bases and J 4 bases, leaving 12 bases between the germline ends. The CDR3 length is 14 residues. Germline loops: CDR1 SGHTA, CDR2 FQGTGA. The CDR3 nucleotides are TGTGCCAGCAGCTTAGGTCCGGGGATGTACGAGCAGTACTTC. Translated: CASSLGPGMYEQYF.

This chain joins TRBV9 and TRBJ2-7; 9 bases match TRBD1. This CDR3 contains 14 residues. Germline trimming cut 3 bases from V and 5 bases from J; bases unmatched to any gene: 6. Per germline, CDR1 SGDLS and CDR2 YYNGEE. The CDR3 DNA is TGTGCCAGCAGCGCACAGGGGGCTGGGGACGAGCAGTACTTC. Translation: CASSAQGAGDEQYF.